Each of the 15 T cell receptor beta chains below was sequenced from the same sample in a study of radiotherapy plus CTLA-4 blockade in lung cancer. Clones were read by immunoSEQ multiplex PCR, and TCRdb kept only the in-frame ones, dropping some. The sample holds 50,000 to 65,000 clones, approximately 80% seen once. The sequencing here drew on peripheral blood, taken from a patient treated with radiotherapy plus ipilimumab. Receptor source: a human donor with non-small cell lung cancer whose response to radiotherapy plus ipilimumab could not be evaluated.

CDR3 sequence (DNA): TGTGCCAGCTCACCATCGACAGGCGCTAGGGATACGCAGTATTTT. It encodes CASSPSTGARDTQYF. The genes are TRBV18 and TRBJ2-3, with a possible D match to TRBD1 (6 bases). With 2 bases removed from V and 6 bases from J, the gap between germline ends came to 15 bases. Germline CDR1 and CDR2: KGHSH and LQKENI. The CDR3 contains 15 residues.

The chain links TRBV28 to TRBJ2-3; 15 bases line up with TRBD2. The CDR3 is made up of 16 amino acids. CDR1 is MDHEN and CDR2 is SYDVKM in the germline V gene. V dropped 6 bases and J dropped 3; count of bases not matched to a gene: 4. This CDR3 reads CASRGLAGGPTDTQYF. Written as DNA, the CDR3 is TGTGCCAGCAGGGGACTAGCGGGGGGACCGACAGATACGCAGTATTTT.

As regards this clone: A much larger clone lies one base from this, so it may be a read error. V gene TRBV7-9 combines with J gene TRBJ2-7; a weak D match, TRBD2 (6 bases). CDR3 length equals 12 residues. The germline V and J ends were trimmed by 1 base and 5 bases, with 6 bases remaining between them. The germline gives CDR1 SEHNR, CDR2 FQNEAQ (reference sequence). CDR3 sequence: CASSLGGDEQYF. DNA for the CDR3: TGTGCCAGCAGCTTAGGGGGGGACGAGCAGTACTTC. Variable domain in full (rest from reference TRBV7-9 and TRBJ2-7): DTGVSQNPRHKITKRGQNVTFRCDPISEHNRLYWYRQTLGQGPEFLTYFQNEAQLEKSRLLSDRFSAERPKGSFSTLEIQRTEQGDSAMYLCASSLGGDEQYFGPGTRLTVT.

The rearrangement uses TRBV4-3 and TRBJ2-1, with D hard to call. Germline V CDR1 and CDR2: LGHNA, YSLEER. The CDR3 covers 15 residues. Trimming cost V 0 bases and J 4 bases, with 10 bases left between them. The CDR3 is CASSQDAAAYNEQFF. Here the CDR3 DNA reads TGCGCCAGCAGCCAAGATGCGGCAGCGTACAATGAGCAGTTCTTC.

The V and J genes are TRBV18 and TRBJ2-1; 12 nucleotides line up with TRBD2. The CDR3 covers 18 residues. The germline gives CDR1 KGHSH, CDR2 LQKENI. V was clipped by 2 bases and J by 4 bases; unmatched bases: 9. CDR3 sequence (DNA): TGTGCCAGCTCACCAAGGACTAGCGGGAAATCGGTGTACAATGAGCAGTTCTTC. Its translation is CASSPRTSGKSVYNEQFF.

The rearrangement uses TRBV4-3 and TRBJ2-1, with a weak D call TRBD2 (5 bases). Trimming cost V 1 base and J 7 bases, with 14 bases left between them. CDR1 and CDR2 (germline): LGHNA, YSLEER. The CDR3 has 15 amino acids. CDR3 DNA: TGCGCCAGCAGCCAAGTTGGCGATAGCGAAAATGAGCAGTTCTTC. Its protein is CASSQVGDSENEQFF.

The V gene is TRBV6-5, the J gene TRBJ1-1; a possible D gene is TRBD1 (5 bases). Trimming shortened V by 1 base and J by 6 bases, and 15 bases separated the two germline ends. CDR3 length: 15 amino acids. Per the germline V gene, CDR1 is MNHEY and CDR2 is SVGAGI. Here the CDR3 DNA reads TGTGCCAGCAGTTACTTGGGGGGAGGAAGGGCTGAAGCTTTCTTT. Residues: CASSYLGGGRAEAFF.

The gene calls are TRBV15 and TRBJ2-1, with D possibly matching TRBD2 (5 bases). Trimming removed 6 bases at V and 0 bases at J, with 12 bases between. The CDR3 totals 15 residues. CDR1 is LNHNV, CDR2 YYDKDF, per germline (reference sequence). CDR3 sequence reads: CATRDAGHSYNEQFF. DNA for the CDR3: TGTGCCACCAGGGACGCGGGCCACTCCTACAATGAGCAGTTCTTC.

This clone turned up a few times. The chain has TRBV29-1 and TRBJ1-5; the match to TRBD1 covers 10 bases. V gave up 7 bases and J gave up 9 bases; unmatched junction bases: 9. Looked up from germline, CDR1 is SQVTM and CDR2 is ANQGSEA. The CDR3 is made up of 13 amino acids. The CDR3 loop reads CSAGTGEDSPQHF. The CDR3 DNA is TGCAGCGCCGGGACAGGGGAAGACTCGCCCCAGCATTTT.

This clone was counted between two and nine times. This rearrangement joins TRBV19 to TRBJ1-2; D perhaps matches TRBD1 (6 bases). Between the trimmed V and J ends, which lost 3 bases and 8 bases, there was a span of 16 bases. The CDR3 runs 14 residues. Looked up from germline, CDR1 is LNHDA and CDR2 is SQIVND (reference sequence). The CDR3 DNA reads TGTGCCAGTAGTATTAAACAGGGAACCCCGGGCTACACCTTC. Translating it yields CASSIKQGTPGYTF. The full variable domain, rest sourced from reference TRBV19 and TRBJ1-2, is DGGITQSPKYLFRKEGQNVTLSCEQNLNHDAMYWYRQDPGQGLRLIYYSQIVNDFQKGDIAEGYSVSREKKESFPLTVTSAQKNPTAFYLCASSIKQGTPGYTFGSGTRLTVV.

The V gene is TRBV27, the J gene TRBJ2-6; the match to TRBD2 covers 9 bases. This CDR3 is 17 amino acids long. Germline V gives CDR1 MNHEY, CDR2 SMNVEV (reference sequence). Losses at the gene ends were 4 bases for V and 0 bases for J; bases not matched to a gene: 4. This CDR3 reads CASSSLAGISGANVLTF. In DNA, the CDR3 is TGTGCCAGCAGTTCCCTAGCGGGGATCTCTGGGGCCAACGTCCTGACTTTC.

The V call is TRBV6-5, the J call TRBJ1-3; the D gene is possibly TRBD1 (5 bases). Deletions cut 7 bases from V and 8 bases from J, with 21 bases between. The CDR3 covers 15 residues. The V gene's germline CDR1 is MNHEY and CDR2 SVGAGI. The CDR3 bases are TGTGCCAGCACCCCGCGGCAGGGAATAATAGACACCATATATTTT. This codes for CASTPRQGIIDTIYF.

The gene calls are TRBV6-6 and TRBJ2-7; TRBD1 is a possible D gene (5 bases). With 4 bases removed from V and 2 bases from J, the gap between germline ends came to 9 bases. Germline V gives CDR1 MNHNY, CDR2 SVGAGI (reference sequence). CDR3 length: 13 residues. The CDR3 here is CASSFDRTYEQYF. Here the CDR3 DNA reads TGTGCCAGCAGTTTCGACAGAACCTACGAGCAGTACTTC.

The chain has TRBV28 and TRBJ2-4, with 9 bases fitting TRBD2. Germline-derived CDR1 and CDR2 are MDHEN and SYDVKM. The J segment lost 3 bases and the V segment lost 5 bases, leaving 5 bases of the junction unmatched. CDR3 length: 15 amino acids. DNA for the CDR3: TGTGCCAGCAGTGGAGCGGGAGGTGTCAAAAACATTCAGTACTTC. Its translation is CASSGAGGVKNIQYF.

This sequence joins TRBV7-8 and TRBJ1-2; TRBD1 might be the D (5 bases). CDR3 length: 15 residues. V was shortened by 2 bases and J by 4 bases, with 14 bases between the two germline ends. From germline, CDR1 is SGHVS and CDR2 FQNEAQ. CDR3 residues: CASSLQGINFYGYTF. As DNA, the CDR3 is TGTGCCAGCAGCTTACAGGGAATAAATTTCTATGGCTACACCTTC.